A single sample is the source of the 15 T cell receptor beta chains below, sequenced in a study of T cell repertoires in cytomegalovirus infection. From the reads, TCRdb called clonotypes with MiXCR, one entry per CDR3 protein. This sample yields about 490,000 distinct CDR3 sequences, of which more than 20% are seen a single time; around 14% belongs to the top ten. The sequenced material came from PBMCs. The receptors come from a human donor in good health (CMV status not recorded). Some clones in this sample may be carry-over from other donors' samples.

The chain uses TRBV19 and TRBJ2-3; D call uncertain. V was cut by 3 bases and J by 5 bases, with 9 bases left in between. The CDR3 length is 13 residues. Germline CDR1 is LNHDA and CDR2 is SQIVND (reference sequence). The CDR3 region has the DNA TGTGCCAGTAGTATGCCGTACAAAGATACGCAGTATTTT. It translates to CASSMPYKDTQYF.

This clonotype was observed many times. CDR3 amino acids: CASSLQANDNEQFF. The DNA for the CDR3 is TGTGCCAGCAGCTTACAGGCTAATGACAATGAGCAGTTCTTC. The J gene is TRBJ2-1, the V gene TRBV7-2; D gene ambiguous. This CDR3 comprises 14 residues. Germline CDR1 is SGHTA and CDR2 is FQGNSA. The V end was cut by 2 bases, the J end by 5 bases, with 10 bases between.

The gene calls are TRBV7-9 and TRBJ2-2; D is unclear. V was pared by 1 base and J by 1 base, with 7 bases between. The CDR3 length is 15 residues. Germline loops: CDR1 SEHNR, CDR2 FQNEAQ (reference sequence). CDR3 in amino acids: CASSLVPVNTGELFF. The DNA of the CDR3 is TGTGCCAGCAGCTTAGTCCCCGTGAACACCGGGGAGCTGTTTTTT.

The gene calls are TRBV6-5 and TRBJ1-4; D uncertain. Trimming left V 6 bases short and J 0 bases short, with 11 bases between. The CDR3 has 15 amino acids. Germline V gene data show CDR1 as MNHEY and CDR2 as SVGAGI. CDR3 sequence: CASRGRATTNEKLFF. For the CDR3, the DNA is TGTGCCAGCAGGGGCCGGGCAACAACTAATGAAAAACTGTTTTTT.

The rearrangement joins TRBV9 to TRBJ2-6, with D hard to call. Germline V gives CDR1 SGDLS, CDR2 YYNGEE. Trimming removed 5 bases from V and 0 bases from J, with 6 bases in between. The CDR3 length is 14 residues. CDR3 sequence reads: CASRAFSGANVLTF. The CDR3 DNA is TGTGCCAGCAGGGCGTTCTCTGGGGCCAACGTCCTGACTTTC.

The CDR3 protein is CASSRIPYRRGEQETQYF. The CDR3 nucleotides are TGTGCCAGCAGTCGCATCCCATATAGGAGAGGGGAACAAGAGACCCAGTACTTC. V gene TRBV2 combines with J gene TRBJ2-5; perhaps D is TRBD1 or TRBD2 (5 bases each). The V end was cut by 5 bases, the J end by 2 bases, with 24 bases between. Per germline, CDR1 SNHLY and CDR2 FYNNEI. This CDR3 spans 18 amino acids.

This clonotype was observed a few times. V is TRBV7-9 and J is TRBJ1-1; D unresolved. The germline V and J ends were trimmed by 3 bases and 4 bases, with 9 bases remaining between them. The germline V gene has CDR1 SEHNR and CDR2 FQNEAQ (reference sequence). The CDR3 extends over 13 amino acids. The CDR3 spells CASSFHDGTEAFF. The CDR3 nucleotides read TGTGCCAGCAGCTTTCACGACGGCACTGAAGCTTTCTTT.

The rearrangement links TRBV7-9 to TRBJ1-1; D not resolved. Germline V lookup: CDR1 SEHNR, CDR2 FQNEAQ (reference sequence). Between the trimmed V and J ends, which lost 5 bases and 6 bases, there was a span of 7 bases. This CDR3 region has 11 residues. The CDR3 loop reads CASSPHPEAFF. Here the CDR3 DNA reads TGTGCCAGCAGCCCTCACCCTGAAGCTTTCTTT.

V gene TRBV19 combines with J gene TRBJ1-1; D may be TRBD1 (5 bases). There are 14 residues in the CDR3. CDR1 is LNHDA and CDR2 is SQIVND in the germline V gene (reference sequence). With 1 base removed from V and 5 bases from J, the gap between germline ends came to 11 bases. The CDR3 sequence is CASSIGSGGTEAFF. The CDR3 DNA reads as TGTGCCAGTAGTATAGGGTCGGGGGGTACTGAAGCTTTCTTT.

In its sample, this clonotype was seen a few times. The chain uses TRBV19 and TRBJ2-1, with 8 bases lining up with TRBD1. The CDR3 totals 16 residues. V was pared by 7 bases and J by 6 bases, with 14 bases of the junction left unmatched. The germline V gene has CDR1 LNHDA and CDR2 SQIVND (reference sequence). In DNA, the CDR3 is TGTGCCAGTAAAAAATTACAGGGGGACGGCGGCAATGAGCAGTTCTTC. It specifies CASKKLQGDGGNEQFF.

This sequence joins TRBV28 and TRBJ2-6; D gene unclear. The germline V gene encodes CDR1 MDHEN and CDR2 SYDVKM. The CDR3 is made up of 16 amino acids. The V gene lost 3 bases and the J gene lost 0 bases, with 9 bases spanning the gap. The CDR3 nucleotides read TGTGCCAGCAGTTTGCAATCTAACTCTGGGGCCAACGTCCTGACTTTC. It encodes CASSLQSNSGANVLTF.

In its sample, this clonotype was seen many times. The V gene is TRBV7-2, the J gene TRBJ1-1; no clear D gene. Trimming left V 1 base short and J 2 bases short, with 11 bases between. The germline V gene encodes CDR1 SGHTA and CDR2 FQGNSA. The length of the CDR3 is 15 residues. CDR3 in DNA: TGTGCCAGCAGCTTAGACCCAGCTTCAAACACTGAAGCTTTCTTT. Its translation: CASSLDPASNTEAFF.

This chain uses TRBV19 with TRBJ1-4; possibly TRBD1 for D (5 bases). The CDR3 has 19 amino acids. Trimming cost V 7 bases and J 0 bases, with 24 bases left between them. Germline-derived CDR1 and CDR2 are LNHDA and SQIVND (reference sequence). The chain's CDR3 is CASNLLGVDPLATNEKLFF. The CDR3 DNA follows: TGTGCCAGTAATCTTCTGGGGGTTGATCCCCTCGCAACTAATGAAAAACTGTTTTTT.

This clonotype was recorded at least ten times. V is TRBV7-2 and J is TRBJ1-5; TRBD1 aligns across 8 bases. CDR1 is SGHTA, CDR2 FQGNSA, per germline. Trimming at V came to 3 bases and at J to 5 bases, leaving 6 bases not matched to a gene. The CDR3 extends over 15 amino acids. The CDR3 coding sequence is TGTGCCAGCAGCTTTCAGGGGGCTAGAGATCAGCCCCAGCATTTT. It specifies CASSFQGARDQPQHF. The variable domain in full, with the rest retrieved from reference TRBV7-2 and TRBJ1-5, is GAGVSQSPSNKVTEKGKDVELRCDPISGHTALYWYRQSLGQGLEFLIYFQGNSAPDKSGLPSDRFSAERTGGSVSTLTIQRTQQEDSAVYLCASSFQGARDQPQHFGDGTRLSIL.

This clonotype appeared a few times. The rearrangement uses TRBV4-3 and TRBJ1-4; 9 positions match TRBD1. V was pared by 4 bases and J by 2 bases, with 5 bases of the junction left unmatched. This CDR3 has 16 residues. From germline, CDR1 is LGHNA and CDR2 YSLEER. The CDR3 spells CASSPGTGMTNEKLFF. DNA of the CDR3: TGCGCCAGCAGCCCTGGGACAGGGATGACTAATGAAAAACTGTTTTTT.